This T cell receptor (beta chain) derives from a study of tumor and adjacent non-tumor tissue in lung cancer. Study-level background: Patients comprised about eleven adenocarcinoma, a couple of squamous cell carcinoma and 1 small cell lung cancer. The patients, 10 to 11 men and roughly 5 women, were about 30 to 85 with stage I to III disease.

This CDR3 has 16 residues. CDR1 and CDR2 (germline): DFQATT, SNEGSKA (reference sequence). This sample's RNA came from whole unsorted tissue. In the case of this clonotype: A much bigger clone sits one base away, suggesting this may be a read error.

A modified ARM-PCR protocol with three rounds of nested PCR amplified TCRbeta. TCRdb fed the multiplex PCR reads into MiXCR, producing one record per CDR3 protein. The sample has roughly 220,000 distinct CDR3 sequences, roughly 70% seen once; the top ten hold approximately 25%. Sequences were obtained from lung tumor tissue. The source is a man in his 60s with non-small cell lung cancer. The rearrangement joins TRBV20-1 to TRBJ1-6; TRBD1 matches at 9 bases. The CDR3 is CNARPGTGYGDSPLHF. The CDR3 nucleotides are TGCAATGCTAGACCCGGGACAGGGTACGGTGATTCACCCCTCCACTTT.